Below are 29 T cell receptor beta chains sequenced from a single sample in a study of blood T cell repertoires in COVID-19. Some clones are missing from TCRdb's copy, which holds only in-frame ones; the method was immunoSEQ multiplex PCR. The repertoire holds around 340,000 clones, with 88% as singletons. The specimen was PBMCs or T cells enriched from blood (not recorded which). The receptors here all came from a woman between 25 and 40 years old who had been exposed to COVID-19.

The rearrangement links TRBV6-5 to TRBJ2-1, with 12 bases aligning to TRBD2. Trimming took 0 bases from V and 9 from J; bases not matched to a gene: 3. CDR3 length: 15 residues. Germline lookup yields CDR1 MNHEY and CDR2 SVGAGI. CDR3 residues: CASSYSGLAGGEQFF. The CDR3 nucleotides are TGTGCCAGCAGTTACTCGGGACTAGCGGGCGGTGAGCAGTTCTTC.

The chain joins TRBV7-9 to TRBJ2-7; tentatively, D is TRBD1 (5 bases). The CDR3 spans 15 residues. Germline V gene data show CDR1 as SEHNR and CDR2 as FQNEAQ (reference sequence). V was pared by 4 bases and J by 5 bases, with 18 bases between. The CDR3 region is CASSSQDMGLDEQYF. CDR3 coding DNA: TGTGCCAGCAGCTCACAGGACATGGGCCTGGACGAGCAGTACTTC.

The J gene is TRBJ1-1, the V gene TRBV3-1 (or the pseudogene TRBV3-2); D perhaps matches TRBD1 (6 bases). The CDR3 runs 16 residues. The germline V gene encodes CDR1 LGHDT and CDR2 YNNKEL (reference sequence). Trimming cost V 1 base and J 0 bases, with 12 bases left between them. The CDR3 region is CASSQGMGTMNTEAFF. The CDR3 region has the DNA TGTGCCAGCAGCCAAGGGATGGGGACAATGAACACTGAAGCTTTCTTT.

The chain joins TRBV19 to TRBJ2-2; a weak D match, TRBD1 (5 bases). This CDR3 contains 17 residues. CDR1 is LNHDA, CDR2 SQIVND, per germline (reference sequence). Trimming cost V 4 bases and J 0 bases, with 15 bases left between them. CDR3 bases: TGTGCCAGTAGTACGTGGACACCCTACCCGAACACCGGGGAGCTGTTTTTT. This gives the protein CASSTWTPYPNTGELFF.

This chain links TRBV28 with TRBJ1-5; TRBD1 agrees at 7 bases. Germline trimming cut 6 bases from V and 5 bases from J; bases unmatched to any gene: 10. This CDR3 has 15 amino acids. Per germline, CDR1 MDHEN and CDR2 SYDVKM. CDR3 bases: TGTGCCAGCAGACTACCCGGGACAGATTATCAGCCCCAGCATTTT. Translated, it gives CASRLPGTDYQPQHF. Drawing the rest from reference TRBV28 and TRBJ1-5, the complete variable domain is DVKVTQSSRYLVKRTGEKVFLECVQDMDHENMFWYRQDPGLGLRLIYFSYDVKMKEKGDIPEGYSVSREKKERFSLILESASTNQTSMYLCASRLPGTDYQPQHFGDGTRLSIL.

CDR3 coding DNA: TGTGCCAGCAGTATAGGACACGTTACCTTCTACGAGCAGTACTTC. It translates to CASSIGHVTFYEQYF. The rearrangement links TRBV27 to TRBJ2-7, with D possibly matching TRBD1 (5 bases). The ends were cut back, 5 bases at V and 3 bases at J, with 17 bases in the middle. This CDR3 region has 15 residues. Per germline, CDR1 MNHEY and CDR2 SMNVEV (reference sequence).

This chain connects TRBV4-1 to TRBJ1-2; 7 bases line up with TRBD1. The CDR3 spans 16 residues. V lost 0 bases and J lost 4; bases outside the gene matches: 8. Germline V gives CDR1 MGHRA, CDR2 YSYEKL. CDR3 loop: CASSQDSRDSLYGYTF. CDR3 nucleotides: TGCGCCAGCAGCCAAGATTCCCGGGACAGCCTCTATGGCTACACCTTC.

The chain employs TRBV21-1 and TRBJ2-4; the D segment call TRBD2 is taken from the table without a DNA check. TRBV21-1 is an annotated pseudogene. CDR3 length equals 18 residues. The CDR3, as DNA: TGTGCCAGCAGCAAAGGGGCCAGGAAAGGACTAGCCAAAAACATTCAGTACTTC. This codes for CASSKGARKGLAKNIQYF.

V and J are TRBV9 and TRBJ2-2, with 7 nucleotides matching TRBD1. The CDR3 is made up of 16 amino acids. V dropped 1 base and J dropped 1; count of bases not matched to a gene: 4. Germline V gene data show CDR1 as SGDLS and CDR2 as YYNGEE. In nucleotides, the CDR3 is TGTGCCAGCAGCGTATCCAGGACAGGGAACACCGGGGAGCTGTTTTTT. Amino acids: CASSVSRTGNTGELFF.

The CDR3 sequence: CASSLAAGVPYNEQFF. CDR3 sequence (DNA): TGTGCCAGCAGCTTGGCAGCAGGGGTACCCTACAATGAGCAGTTCTTC. The chain links TRBV5-5 to TRBJ2-1; D is perhaps TRBD1 (6 bases). The germline gives CDR1 SGHKS, CDR2 YYEKEE (reference sequence). Trimming left V 0 bases short and J 2 bases short, with 12 bases between. This CDR3 has 16 residues.

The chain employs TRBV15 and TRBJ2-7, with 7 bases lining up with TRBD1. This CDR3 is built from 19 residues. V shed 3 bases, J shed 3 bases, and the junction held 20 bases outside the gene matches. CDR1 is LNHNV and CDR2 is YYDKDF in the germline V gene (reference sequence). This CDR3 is CATSSSGQVLGAIIYEQYF. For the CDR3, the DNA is TGTGCCACCAGCAGCTCAGGACAGGTGTTGGGCGCAATCATCTACGAGCAGTACTTC.

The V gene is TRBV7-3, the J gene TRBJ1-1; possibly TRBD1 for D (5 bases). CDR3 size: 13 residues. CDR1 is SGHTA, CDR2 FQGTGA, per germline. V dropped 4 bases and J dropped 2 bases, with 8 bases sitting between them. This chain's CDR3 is CASSSQENTEAFF. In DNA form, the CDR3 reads TGTGCCAGCAGCTCACAGGAAAACACTGAAGCTTTCTTT.

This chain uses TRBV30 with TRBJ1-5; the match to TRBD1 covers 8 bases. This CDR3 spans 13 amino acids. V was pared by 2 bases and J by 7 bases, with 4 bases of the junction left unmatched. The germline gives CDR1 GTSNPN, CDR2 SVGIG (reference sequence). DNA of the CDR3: TGTGCCTGGAGTTCGCAGGGGGCACAGCCCCAGCATTTT. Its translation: CAWSSQGAQPQHF.

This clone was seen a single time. The CDR3 reads CASSPSTGFATNEKLFF. CDR3 nucleotide sequence: TGTGCCAGCTCACCATCGACAGGATTCGCAACTAATGAAAAACTGTTTTTT. The chain recombines TRBV18 with TRBJ1-4, with TRBD1 as a possible D gene (6 bases). This CDR3 region has 17 residues. The germline V gene has CDR1 KGHSH and CDR2 LQKENI. V lost 2 bases and J lost 0, with 13 bases in between.

The CDR3 nucleotides read TGTGCCAGCAGCCAAGCATCCGGGACAGGGTCCAACGAGCAGTACTTC. Its translation is CASSQASGTGSNEQYF. The chain combines TRBV4-2 with TRBJ2-7; 9 positions match TRBD1. The CDR3 loop spans 16 amino acids. Germline-derived CDR1 and CDR2 are LGHNA and YNFKEQ. With V trimmed by 1 base and J by 5 bases, 9 bases remained unmatched.

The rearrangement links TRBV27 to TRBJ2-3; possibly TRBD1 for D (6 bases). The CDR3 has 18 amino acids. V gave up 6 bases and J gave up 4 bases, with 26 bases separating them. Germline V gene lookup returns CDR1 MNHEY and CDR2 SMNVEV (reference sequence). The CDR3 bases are TGTGCCAGCAGCCGGACTCCGGACAGCTCCTTTCGCGCAGATACGCAGTATTTT. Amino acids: CASSRTPDSSFRADTQYF.

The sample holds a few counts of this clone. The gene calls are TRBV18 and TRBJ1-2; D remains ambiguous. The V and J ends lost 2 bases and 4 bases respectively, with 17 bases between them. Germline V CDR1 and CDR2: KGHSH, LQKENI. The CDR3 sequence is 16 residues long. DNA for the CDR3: TGTGCCAGCTCACCAGCCGGTTCTCATGTTTCCTATGGCTACACCTTC. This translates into CASSPAGSHVSYGYTF.

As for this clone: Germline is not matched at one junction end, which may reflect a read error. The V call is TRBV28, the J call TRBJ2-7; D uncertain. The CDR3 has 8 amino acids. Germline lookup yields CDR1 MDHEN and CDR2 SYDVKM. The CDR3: CASSPTDF. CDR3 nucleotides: TGTGCCAGCAGCCCCACGGACTTC. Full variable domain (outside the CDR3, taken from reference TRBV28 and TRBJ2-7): DVKVTQSSRYLVKRTGEKVFLECVQDMDHENMFWYRQDPGLGLRLIYFSYDVKMKEKGDIPEGYSVSREKKERFSLILESASTNQTSMYLCASSPTDFGPGTRLTVT.

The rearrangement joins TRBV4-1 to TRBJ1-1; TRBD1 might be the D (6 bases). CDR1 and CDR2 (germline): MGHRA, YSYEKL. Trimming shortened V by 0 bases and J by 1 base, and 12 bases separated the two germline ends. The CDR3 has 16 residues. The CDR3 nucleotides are TGCGCCAGCAGCCAAGACCCGGGACACCAGAACACTGAAGCTTTCTTT. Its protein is CASSQDPGHQNTEAFF.

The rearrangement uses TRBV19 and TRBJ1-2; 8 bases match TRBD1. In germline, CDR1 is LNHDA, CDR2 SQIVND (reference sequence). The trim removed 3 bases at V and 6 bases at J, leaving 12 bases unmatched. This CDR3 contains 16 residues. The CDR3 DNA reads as TGTGCCAGTAGTATCCCCGGACAGGGTATTCTCCATGGCTACACCTTC. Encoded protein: CASSIPGQGILHGYTF. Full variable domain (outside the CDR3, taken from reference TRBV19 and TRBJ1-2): DGGITQSPKYLFRKEGQNVTLSCEQNLNHDAMYWYRQDPGQGLRLIYYSQIVNDFQKGDIAEGYSVSREKKESFPLTVTSAQKNPTAFYLCASSIPGQGILHGYTFGSGTRLTVV.

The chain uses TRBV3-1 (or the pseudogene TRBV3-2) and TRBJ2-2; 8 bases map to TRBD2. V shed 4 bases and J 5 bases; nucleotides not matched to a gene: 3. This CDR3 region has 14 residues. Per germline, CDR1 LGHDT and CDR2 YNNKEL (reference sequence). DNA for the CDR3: TGTGCCAGCAGCCGGGGACTAGATACCGGGGAGCTGTTTTTT. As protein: CASSRGLDTGELFF.

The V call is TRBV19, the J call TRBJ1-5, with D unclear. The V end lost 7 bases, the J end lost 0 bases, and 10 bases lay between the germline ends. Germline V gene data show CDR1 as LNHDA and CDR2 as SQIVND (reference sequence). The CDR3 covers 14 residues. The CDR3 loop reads CASTRTYSNQPQHF. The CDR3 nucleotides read TGTGCCAGTACCAGGACTTATAGCAATCAGCCCCAGCATTTT. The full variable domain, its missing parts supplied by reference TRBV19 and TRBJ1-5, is DGGITQSPKYLFRKEGQNVTLSCEQNLNHDAMYWYRQDPGQGLRLIYYSQIVNDFQKGDIAEGYSVSREKKESFPLTVTSAQKNPTAFYLCASTRTYSNQPQHFGDGTRLSIL.

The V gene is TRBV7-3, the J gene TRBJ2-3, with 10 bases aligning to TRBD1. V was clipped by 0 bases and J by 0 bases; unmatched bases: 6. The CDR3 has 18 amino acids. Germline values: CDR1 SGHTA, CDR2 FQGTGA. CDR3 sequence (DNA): TGTGCCAGCAGCTTAACGGCTGGGGGACAGGGGAGCACAGATACGCAGTATTTT. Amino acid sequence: CASSLTAGGQGSTDTQYF.

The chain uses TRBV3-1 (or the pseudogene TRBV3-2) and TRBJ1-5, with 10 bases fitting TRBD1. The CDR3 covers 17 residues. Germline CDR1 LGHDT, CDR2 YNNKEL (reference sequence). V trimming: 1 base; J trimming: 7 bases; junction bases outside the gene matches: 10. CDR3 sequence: CASSQGGTGVLRQPQHF. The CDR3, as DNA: TGTGCCAGCAGCCAAGGCGGGACAGGGGTGTTGAGGCAGCCCCAGCATTTT.

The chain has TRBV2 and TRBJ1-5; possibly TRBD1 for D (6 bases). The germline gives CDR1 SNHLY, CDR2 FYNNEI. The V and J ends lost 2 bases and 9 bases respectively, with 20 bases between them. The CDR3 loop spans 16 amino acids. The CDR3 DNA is TGTGCCAGCAGTGAATTTCCAGACAGGCCGGATCGGCCCCAGCATTTT. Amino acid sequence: CASSEFPDRPDRPQHF.

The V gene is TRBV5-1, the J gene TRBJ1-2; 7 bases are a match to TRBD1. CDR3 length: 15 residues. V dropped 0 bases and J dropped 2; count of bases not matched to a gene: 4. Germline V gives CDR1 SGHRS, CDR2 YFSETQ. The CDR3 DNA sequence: TGCGCCAGCAGCTTGGTAGCAGGGGGAAACTATGGCTACACCTTC. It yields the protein CASSLVAGGNYGYTF.

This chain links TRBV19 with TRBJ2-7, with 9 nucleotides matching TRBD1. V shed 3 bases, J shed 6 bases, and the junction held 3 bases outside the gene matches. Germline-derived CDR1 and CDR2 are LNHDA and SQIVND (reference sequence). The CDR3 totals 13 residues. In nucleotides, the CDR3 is TGTGCCAGTAGTATTTCGACAGGGGGCGAGCAGTACTTC. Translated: CASSISTGGEQYF.

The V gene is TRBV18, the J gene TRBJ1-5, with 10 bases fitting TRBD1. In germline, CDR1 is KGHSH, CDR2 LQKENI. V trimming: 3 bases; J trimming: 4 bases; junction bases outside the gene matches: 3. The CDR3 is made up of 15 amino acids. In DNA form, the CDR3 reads TGTGCCAGCTCACCGGACAGGGGGAATAATCAGCCCCAGCATTTT. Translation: CASSPDRGNNQPQHF.

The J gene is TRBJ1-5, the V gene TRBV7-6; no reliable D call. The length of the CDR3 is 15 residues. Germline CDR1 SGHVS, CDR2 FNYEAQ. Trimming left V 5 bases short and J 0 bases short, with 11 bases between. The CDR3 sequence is CASSDGSHSNQPQHF. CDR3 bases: TGTGCCAGCAGCGACGGGTCCCATAGCAATCAGCCCCAGCATTTT.